This T cell receptor (beta chain) emerged from a study of T cell responses to AZD1222 COVID-19 vaccine. For the study at large: Pooling covered second doses at about 4 or about 12 weeks. Broader study findings: Donors skewed white British and female; clonal diversity was possibly underestimated.

In regard to this clone: Its antigen remains unidentified.

Only in-frame clones appear in the TCRdb table, and some are missing; sequencing was by immunoSEQ multiplex PCR. The data show 90,000 to 120,000 clones, with approximately 88% seen just once and about 6.6% held by the top ten. This material consisted of peripheral blood, taken on day 0 of AZD1222 vaccination. This TCR derives from an adult in good health.

CDR3 protein: CASSFTYKETQYF. As DNA, the CDR3 is TGTGCCAGCAGCTTTACATATAAAGAGACCCAGTACTTC. The chain links TRBV7-3 to TRBJ2-5; D is uncertain. Germline CDR1 SGHTA, CDR2 FQGTGA. Between the trimmed V and J ends, which lost 3 bases and 3 bases, there was a span of 8 bases. The CDR3 runs to 13 residues.